A single sample gave rise to the 15 T cell receptor beta chains below, sequenced in a study of CD8 T cells in Susac syndrome. RNA was extracted with the RNeasy kit, and a quantity of about 0.45 to 1 ug was reverse transcribed using random hexamers. TCRdb called the immunoSEQ multiplex PCR reads again in MiXCR, with one record for every CDR3 protein. Counted here are some 180,000 distinct CDR3 sequences, just under 95% occurring once; the ten biggest clones make up 0.1%. The sample was CD4+ T cells from PBMCs. Receptor source: a human donor in good health.

The chain employs TRBV6-5 and TRBJ2-3; D is uncertain. CDR1 is MNHEY and CDR2 is SVGAGI in the germline V gene. The CDR3 totals 13 residues. The V end was cut by 2 bases, the J end by 2 bases, with 5 bases between. Written as DNA, the CDR3 is TGTGCCAGCAGTTACATGCCCACAGATACGCAGTATTTT. It yields the protein CASSYMPTDTQYF.

The chain uses TRBV12-3 or TRBV12-4 and TRBJ2-5, with 7 nucleotides matching TRBD2. The CDR3 length is 15 residues. V gave up 3 bases and J gave up 3 bases; unmatched junction bases: 7. CDR3 nucleotides: TGTGCCAGCAGTTTGGCGGGGAGGGCAAAAGAGACCCAGTACTTC. This encodes CASSLAGRAKETQYF.

The J gene is TRBJ1-2, the V gene TRBV27, with D unresolved. The V gene lost 2 bases and the J gene lost 4 bases, with 11 bases spanning the gap. The CDR3 has 14 amino acids. Germline CDR1 and CDR2: MNHEY and SMNVEV (reference sequence). The DNA for the CDR3 is TGTGCCAGCAGTTTAAGGTCAGGCACCTATGGCTACACCTTC. Protein: CASSLRSGTYGYTF.

This chain joins TRBV5-1 and TRBJ2-1, with D unresolved. This CDR3 is built from 15 residues. CDR1 SGHRS and CDR2 YFSETQ come from the germline V gene. V was trimmed by 1 base and J by 9 bases, leaving 17 bases between them. CDR3 amino acids: CASSLKPPPGTEQFF. CDR3 in DNA: TGCGCCAGCAGCTTGAAACCTCCCCCTGGAACTGAGCAGTTCTTC.

J is TRBJ1-2 and V is TRBV29-1, with D possibly being TRBD1 (5 bases). This CDR3 contains 13 residues. V lost 4 bases and J lost 3, with 12 bases in between. CDR1 is SQVTM and CDR2 is ANQGSEA in the germline V gene. DNA of the CDR3: TGCAGCGTTGTTGTAGGGGCGGACTATGGCTACACCTTC. It encodes CSVVVGADYGYTF.

The V gene is TRBV30, the J gene TRBJ1-1; D is uncertain. There are 14 residues in the CDR3. Trimming took off 1 base at V and 4 bases at J, with 13 bases between the two ends. The germline CDR1 and CDR2 sequences are GTSNPN and SVGIG (reference sequence). CDR3 DNA sequence: TGTGCCTGGAGTGGCAGCGGCGGGGTCACTGAAGCTTTCTTT. Translating gives CAWSGSGGVTEAFF.

The chain is built from TRBV20-1 and TRBJ2-1; D might be TRBD2 (6 bases). Germline lookup yields CDR1 DFQATT and CDR2 SNEGSKA (reference sequence). The CDR3 is 15 residues long. Trimming left V 0 bases short and J 6 bases short, with 15 bases between. Here the CDR3 reads CSARDPRDSGNEQFF. The CDR3 nucleotides read TGCAGTGCTAGAGATCCCCGGGACTCTGGCAATGAGCAGTTCTTC.

The V gene is TRBV4-3, the J gene TRBJ2-4; no firm D call. The V end was cut by 0 bases, the J end by 3 bases, with 18 bases between. Germline lookup yields CDR1 LGHNA and CDR2 YSLEER. CDR3 length equals 18 residues. The CDR3 coding sequence is TGCGCCAGCAGCCAAGAATGGGGAAGAGGATTGGGCAAAAACATTCAGTACTTC. This translates into CASSQEWGRGLGKNIQYF.

V usage is TRBV7-8 and J usage is TRBJ2-1; 8 bases agree with TRBD2. J gave up 7 bases and V 1 base, and 3 bases lay outside the gene matches. Germline-derived CDR1 and CDR2 are SGHVS and FQNEAQ. The CDR3 spans 14 residues. CDR3 region: CASSLGLAWNEQFF. The DNA for the CDR3 is TGTGCCAGCAGCTTAGGACTAGCGTGGAATGAGCAGTTCTTC.

V usage is TRBV20-1 and J usage is TRBJ1-2; D is perhaps TRBD1 (5 bases). CDR3 length equals 14 residues. The germline V gene encodes CDR1 DFQATT and CDR2 SNEGSKA (reference sequence). Trimming pared 6 bases from V and 3 bases from J, leaving 17 bases between. The CDR3 is CSARERGIDYGYTF. CDR3 nucleotides: TGCAGTGCCAGGGAAAGGGGAATCGACTATGGCTACACCTTC.

This chain links TRBV6-4 with TRBJ2-5, with TRBD2 matching 11 bases. Germline V CDR1 and CDR2: MRHNA, SNTAGT. With V trimmed by 9 bases and J by 2 bases, 17 bases remained unmatched. CDR3 size: 18 residues. CDR3 sequence: CASPMRVTSGNPQETQYF. The CDR3 DNA sequence: TGTGCCAGTCCCATGAGGGTGACTAGCGGGAATCCACAAGAGACCCAGTACTTC.

V usage is TRBV15 and J usage is TRBJ2-7; D is unclear. In germline, CDR1 is LNHNV, CDR2 YYDKDF (reference sequence). Trimming removed 0 bases from V and 2 bases from J, with 5 bases in between. The CDR3 is 13 residues long. The DNA for the CDR3 is TGTGCCACCAGCAGAGACGGTGCCTACGAGCAGTACTTC. This encodes CATSRDGAYEQYF.

The CDR3 DNA is TGTGCCACCCGGCCGGGACTAGCTACCTACAATGAGCAGTTCTTC. This sequence encodes CATRPGLATYNEQFF. V and J are TRBV15 and TRBJ2-1; 9 nucleotides match TRBD2. CDR1 is LNHNV, CDR2 YYDKDF, per germline (reference sequence). V dropped 8 bases and J dropped 2; count of bases not matched to a gene: 7. CDR3 length equals 15 residues.

The chain is built from TRBV12-3 or TRBV12-4 and TRBJ2-7, with 8 bases fitting TRBD1. The CDR3 contains 15 residues. With 7 bases clipped from V and 1 base from J, the junction kept 9 bases outside the gene matches. CDR3 sequence: CASNPGTGYSYEQYF. In DNA, the CDR3 is TGTGCCAGCAACCCCGGGACAGGATATTCCTACGAGCAGTACTTC.

The chain joins TRBV7-3 to TRBJ2-5; tentatively, D is TRBD2 (6 bases). In germline, CDR1 is SGHTA, CDR2 FQGTGA. The length of the CDR3 is 12 residues. Trimming stripped 5 bases from V and 4 bases from J, with 8 bases between. The CDR3 region has the DNA TGTGCCAGCAGCATGCGGGGAGAGACCCAGTACTTC. This codes for CASSMRGETQYF.